This TCR beta chain was sequenced for a study of CD8 T cells in ankylosing spondylitis (dated by TCRdb to about 2017). For context, the study as a whole: T cell receptor beta repertoires were profiled in healthy donors and ankylosing spondylitis patients so that disease-linked TCR variants could be found. The full study cohort was made up of approximately 24 ankylosing spondylitis patients and 108 healthy donors. Peripheral blood was sampled, and synovial fluid was also collected from ankylosing spondylitis patients.

Sequencing was performed on an Illumina HiSeq 2500. Quantitative 5'-RACE with molecular barcodes was used to prepare TCR beta libraries. The study's processing was this. A new computational method based on a probabilistic model of VDJ rearrangement was used to identify disease-linked TCR variants. TCRdb passed the public sequencing reads through fastp at Q25 and MiXCR, retaining productive beta sequences. Identical CDR3 proteins give one entry, which carries the most common genes and DNA. The V and J calls, along with clone size, are taken from TCRdb and not from the paper's own processing. This sample holds a few hundred thousand distinct CDR3 sequences; approximately 20% were observed only once. Roughly a sixth of the sample is in the top ten clones. General study outcomes and caveats: The disease-linked clones were reported as significantly enriched in matched synovial fluid samples from ankylosing spondylitis patients. In peripheral blood, the disease-linked clones were found at relatively low frequencies and had a CD8+ phenotype. Blood from ankylosing spondylitis patients appeared to be characterized by a TCR beta motif made up of under 10 highly homologous amino acid variants. Some motif variants had previously been reported in the synovial fluid and blood of reactive arthritis patients, which suggests shared mechanisms of disease initiation.

The germline V gene (reference sequence) gives CDR1 as LGHDT and CDR2 as YNNKEL. Trimming accounts for 5 bases at V and 8 bases at J, while the number of junction bases matched to no gene is 3. The CDR3, from cysteine to phenylalanine, totals 12 residues. Only CDR3 DNA remains: 36 bases, in frame from the first base. Notes on this clonotype: This clone's antigen is unknown. No much larger clone is present one base from it, and per-base qualities are unavailable.

Specimen: blood, either unsorted or a sorted T cell fraction (not recorded which). The V and J genes are TRBV3-1 and TRBJ2-1, and 7 junctional nucleotides match TRBD2. The origin of this receptor is a male donor with ankylosing spondylitis. The DNA reads TGTGCCAGCAGCATGGGGGGGTATGAGCAGTTCTTC. It encodes CASSMGGYEQFF.